The entry below gives a single T cell receptor (beta chain) sequence along with its context. This clone was found a few times. The antigen this receptor binds is unknown. Qualities for individual bases were not recorded, and no much larger clone is one base off. The data derive from a study of cytomegalovirus exposure and HLA in healthy donors (dated 2017 in TCRdb). Regarding the research as a whole: An earlier analysis of about 530 of the donors reported about 280 Gb of sequence data and 95 million to 120 million unique TCR beta sequences obtained from around 180 million T cells. Among roughly 400 genotyped donors of the cohort, an average of approximately 220,000 unique TCR beta nucleotide sequences was sequenced per donor, of which 15% to 20% were non-productive. Along with the roughly 710-subject first cohort, a separate validation cohort of around 120 different subjects was used. The study combined high-throughput TCR immunosequencing, statistical association of individual TCRs with disease status, and machine learning to predict cytomegalovirus infection status. Because of strong linkage in the cohort, roughly five DR-DQ haplotypes were treated as single units for association and clustering. HLA typing included class I and class II loci at four-digit resolution. Using immunosequencing, the study profiled T cell repertoires from 500 to 800 subjects and related those repertoires to cytomegalovirus serostatus. In a later analysis, previously published TCR beta repertoires from 600 to 850 donors were re-analyzed and high-resolution HLA genotyping was added so that TCR occurrence patterns could be studied. Donor age, sex, ethnicity and CMV serostatus were compiled together with the repertoire data. The genetic ancestry cluster associated with self-reported Caucasian donors included over 80% of the roughly 410 genotyped donors. Every repertoire in the discovery cohort had been generated on one and the same sequencing platform. A later genetic analysis used genome-wide SNP genotypes for 398 of the 666 donors, treating that subset as a discovery cohort. In the later analysis, no new phenotypic data were used to find candidate immune exposures; instead, reliance was placed on TCR beta sequences and their occurrence across donors. Typing coverage varied by locus: about 629-640 donors for A, B, C, DRB1 and DQB1; approximately 560 for DQA1; over 600 for DPA1; 450 to 480 for DPB1. An earlier analysis of 587 of the donors used high-throughput TCR beta sequencing to judge whether each TCR beta V gene segment behaved as functional or pseudogenic. The study aimed to test whether signatures of past pathogen exposure could be identified by cataloging public T cell receptors. Approximately 310 gigabases of sequencing data and 75 million to 85 million unique TCR sequences made up an early release that covered several hundred HLA-typed donors.

General study outcomes and caveats: A few of the identified cytomegalovirus-associated TCR beta chains were confirmed in vitro to be specific for cytomegalovirus antigens. Roughly uniform sequencing depth across donors was assumed in presence/absence analyses, although this assumption may not hold. The classifier was reported to diagnose cytomegalovirus status with high specificity and sensitivity in both the original and validation cohorts. Only TCR beta chains were sequenced in this cohort, and the absence of alpha or paired-chain data limited detectable features. A later genetic analysis associated a missense DCLRE1C variant with V-gene and J-gene trimming of TCR beta chains, and an independent cohort replicated the association. In a later analysis, the rate of TCR association differed among HLA loci, with DRB1 alleles having the most associated TCRs and HLA-C alleles having the fewest. The sequencing pipeline was judged likely to have produced a cluster of highly shared sequence variants as a technical artifact. Broadly in line with IMGT annotations, most TCR beta V segments showed up in productive rearrangements about 90% or about 30% of the time in an earlier analysis of some 590 of the donors. Because some donors lacked HLA typing at each locus, the association tests relied only on the typed subset. While some public TCRs were present in many individuals, most TCR sequences turned up only very rarely across donors. A later genetic analysis reported fewer N-insertions in productive TCRs among donors in an Asian-associated ancestry cluster than the roughly 640-donor mean. Some IMGT-functional V segments, including TRBV6-2 and TRBV6-3, could not be distinguished by the 87-base-pair reads and were therefore excluded. Fewer than 20 rarely observed V segments, including chromosome 9 orphons, were excluded from the earlier analysis of almost 600 of the donors because counts were too low. In the study, about 150 TCR beta chains were listed as associated with cytomegalovirus. Linkage disequilibrium might explain the correlated functional status among segregating V segments, but an unknown experimental factor could not be ruled out. The authors suggested that the approach could potentially be generalized to other disease states and immunological phenotypes. A later analysis reported that several top co-occurrence clusters appeared linked to parvovirus B19, influenza, CMV and Epstein-Barr virus. When HLA alleles, especially DR and DQ, strongly co-occurred, attributing TCR associations to individual alleles was difficult. Specific HLA alleles were associated with 18,000 or so TCR beta sequences at a false discovery rate of 0.05 in a later analysis. A further reported finding was that TCR beta sequences accurately predicted the HLA-A and HLA-B alleles for most subjects in the first cohort. In a later analysis, HLA-associated TCR beta chains showed more clonal expansion and lower generation probabilities than non-associated chains that were equally common. According to a later analysis, most CMV-associated TCR beta chains appeared to be HLA-restricted, and the HLA associations seemed to be driven largely by CMV exposure. Immune exposure information for the cohort was limited to CMV serostatus.

CDR1 and CDR2 are drawn from the germline V gene: MGHRA, YSYEKL. CDR3 length: 15 amino acids, cysteine to phenylalanine. Kept here is only the CDR3 DNA, which spans 45 bases and is read in frame from base 1. V trim: 2 bases; J trim: 2 bases; unmatched bases: 5. Library preparation was by the immunoSEQ multiplex PCR assay. The multiplex PCR relied on a mix of 60 forward primers for TCR Vbeta segments and 13 reverse primers for TCR Jbeta segments. Amplification of the CDR3 region of rearranged TCR beta genes was performed with a multiplex PCR assay on genomic DNA. Amplified TCR beta libraries were sequenced as 87-base-pair reads on the Illumina HiSeq System. The source study handled its data this way. A later analysis tallied around 82 million unique TCR beta chains across the 600 to 700 repertoires, and some 10 million of those chains were shared by two or more donors. Raw reads were error-corrected and collapsed into unique sequences by a nearest-neighbor algorithm in which closely related sequences were merged to remove PCR and sequencing errors. V, D and J gene segments were assigned by aligning CDR3 sequences to IMGT reference sequences. For a sequence to be retained, a match of at least six nucleotides to both a V gene segment and a J gene segment was required. A rearrangement counted as productive if the CDR3 had no stop codons and remained in frame with V and J, and every other rearrangement counted as non-productive. CDR3 was defined by IMGT convention, running from the second conserved V-encoded cysteine to the conserved J-encoded phenylalanine. The earlier analysis of some 600 of the donors excluded sequences that lacked an unambiguous match to a single V gene segment. In an earlier analysis of a few hundred of the donors, V segments were called functional above 56.7% productive rearrangements and were called segregating when the between-donor standard deviation exceeded 5%. A statistical classification framework was developed to diagnose cytomegalovirus status using the catalog of TCR beta chain sequences. V and J gene assignment, in a later analysis, came from comparing TCR nucleotide sequences with IMGT/GENE-DB human TR gene sequences. In a later analysis, CDR3 sequences and most-parsimonious VDJ recombination scenarios were assigned using the TCRdist pipeline. In a later analysis, each TCR beta chain was defined by its CDR3 amino acid sequence together with its V-gene family, and reads lacking a unique V-gene family were excluded. To address suspected cross-contamination and a sequencing artifact, a later analysis removed under 600 highly shared, low-generation-probability nucleotide sequences. A later analysis calculated a clonal expansion index for each public chain from normalized within-repertoire ranks of inferred template counts. In a later analysis, generation probabilities were computed with a VDJ recombination model fitted to out-of-frame rearrangements, and the resulting probabilities were checked against IGoR. In a later analysis, hypergeometric tests were used to score TCR-TCR, TCR-HLA and TCR-CMV co-occurrence, with a repertoire-size bias correction applied to TCR pairs. False discovery rates were estimated in a later analysis by permuting HLA or CMV assignments 20 times. In a later analysis, co-occurring TCRs were grouped using DBSCAN, and TCRdist sequence similarity was added for clustering within HLA-allele-positive subsets. Repertoires with fewer than 30,000 or more than 120,000 public chains were left out of co-occurrence clustering, as were a few repertoires with anomalous nucleotide sharing. Drawn from immuneACCESS, this table holds only the in-frame rearrangements with V and J called that TCRdb kept. Clones are partly lost; checked studies trace under half to an unresolved V gene and leave the rest unexplained. That table furnishes V, J and clone size, whereas the DNA furnished D and trimming. A total of approximately 150,000 clones appear in this sample, 68% of them only once. Together, the top ten hold around 9.3% of the sample.

The cohort was made up of several hundred healthy bone marrow donors. At the time of sampling, all cohort members were nominally healthy, though unrecorded immune exposures were likely present. The donor was CMV seropositive and was included in the group of 289 seropositive cohort members. A peripheral blood sample was collected from each donor, and TCR beta sequencing was performed on peripheral blood mononuclear cells. The Qiagen DNeasy Blood Extraction Kit was used to extract genomic DNA from the blood cell samples. The receptor was isolated from a man aged 30 to 45 in good health and CMV-seropositive. In this chain, TRBV4-1 is recombined with TRBJ2-7; the central 8 bases match TRBD2. Sequencing used PBMCs. The CDR3 protein sequence reads: CASSQREGGTYEQYF. The nucleotide sequence is TGCGCCAGCAGCCAACGGGAGGGTGGGACCTACGAGCAGTACTTC.